The entry that follows covers one T cell receptor beta chain sequence. Previously described methods and listed TCR primers were employed for the bulk TCR libraries. TCRdb called the PCR reads again in MiXCR, with one record for every CDR3 protein. The sample lists just under 65,000 distinct CDR3 sequences; under 20% were seen once. This record belongs to a study of molecular identifiers for immune sequencing clone quantification. The germline V gene encodes CDR1 SGHNT and CDR2 YYREEE (reference sequence). This CDR3 is built from 14 residues. The germline V and J ends were trimmed by 4 bases and 1 base, with 8 bases remaining between them.

The chain has TRBV5-4 and TRBJ2-2; a possible D gene is TRBD1 (6 bases). The receptor was isolated from a human donor in good health. Some libraries in this study had Jurkat cell RNA spiked in. Sequencing was carried out using naive CD8+ T cells from blood, with Jurkat cell RNA spiked in. Specified subset: FACS-sorted CD8+CD4-CCR7+CD45RA+ naive T cells. CDR3 in amino acids: CASSVQGNTGELFF. For the CDR3, the DNA is TGTGCCAGCAGCGTACAGGGGAACACCGGGGAGCTGTTTTTT.